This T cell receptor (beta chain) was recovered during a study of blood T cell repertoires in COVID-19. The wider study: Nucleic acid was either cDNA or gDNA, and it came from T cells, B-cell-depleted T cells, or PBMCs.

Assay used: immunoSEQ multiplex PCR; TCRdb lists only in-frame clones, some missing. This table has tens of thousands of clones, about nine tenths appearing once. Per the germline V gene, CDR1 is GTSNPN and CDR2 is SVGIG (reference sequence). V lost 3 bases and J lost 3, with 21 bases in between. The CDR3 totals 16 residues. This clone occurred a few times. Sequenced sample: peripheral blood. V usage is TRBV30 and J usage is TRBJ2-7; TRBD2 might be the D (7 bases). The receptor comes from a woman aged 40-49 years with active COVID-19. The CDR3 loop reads CAWRNSGGAPHYEQYF. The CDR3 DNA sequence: TGTGCCTGGAGAAATTCGGGGGGCGCCCCTCACTACGAGCAGTACTTC.